The present T cell receptor beta chain was sequenced within a study of long-term antiretroviral therapy in people with HIV. In its sample, this clone was seen a few times. Its antigen is still unknown. Study-level results: Dominant in the repertoire at all time points were clones expanded before ART.

The CDR3 loop spans 11 amino acids. V dropped 6 bases and J dropped 7; count of bases not matched to a gene: 1. Looked up from germline, CDR1 is LGHNT and CDR2 is FRNRAP. Survey level was the resolution at which the v3.0 immunoSEQ assay ran. Data came from immunoSEQ multiplex PCR; TCRdb stores just in-frame clones and leaves some out. Of about 43,000 clones in the sample, more than 75% were seen once. The chain employs TRBV12-5 and TRBJ1-2, with 8 bases that match TRBD1. Sample: unsorted PBMCs, taken 0.1 years before starting antiretroviral therapy. This receptor was taken from a woman in her forties or fifties with HIV. The DNA of the CDR3 is TGTGCTAGTGGCGGACAGGGTGGCTACACCTTC. It is translated as CASGGQGGYTF.